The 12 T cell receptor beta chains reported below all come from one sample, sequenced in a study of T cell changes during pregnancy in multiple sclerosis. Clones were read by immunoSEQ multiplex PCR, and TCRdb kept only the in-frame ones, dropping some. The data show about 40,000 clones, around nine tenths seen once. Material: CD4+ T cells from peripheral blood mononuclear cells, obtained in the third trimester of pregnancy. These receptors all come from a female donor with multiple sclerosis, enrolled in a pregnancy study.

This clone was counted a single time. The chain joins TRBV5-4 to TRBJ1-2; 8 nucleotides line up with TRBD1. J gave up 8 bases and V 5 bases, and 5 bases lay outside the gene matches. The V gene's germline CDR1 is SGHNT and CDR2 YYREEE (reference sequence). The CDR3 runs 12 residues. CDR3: CASRSGGRGYTF. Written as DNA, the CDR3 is TGTGCCAGCAGGTCAGGGGGCCGAGGCTACACCTTC.

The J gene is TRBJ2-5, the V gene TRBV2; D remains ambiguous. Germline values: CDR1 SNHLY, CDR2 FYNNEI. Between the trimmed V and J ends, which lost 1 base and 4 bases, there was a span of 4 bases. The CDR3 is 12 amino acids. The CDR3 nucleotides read TGTGCCAGCAGTGAAGGTCGAGAGACCCAGTACTTC. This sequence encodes CASSEGRETQYF.

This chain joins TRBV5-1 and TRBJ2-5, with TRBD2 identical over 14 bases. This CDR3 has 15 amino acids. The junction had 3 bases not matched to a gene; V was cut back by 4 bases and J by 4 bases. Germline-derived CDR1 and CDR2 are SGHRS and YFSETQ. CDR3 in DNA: TGCGCCAGCAGCAGAGGGACTAGCGGGAGAGAGACCCAGTACTTC. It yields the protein CASSRGTSGRETQYF.

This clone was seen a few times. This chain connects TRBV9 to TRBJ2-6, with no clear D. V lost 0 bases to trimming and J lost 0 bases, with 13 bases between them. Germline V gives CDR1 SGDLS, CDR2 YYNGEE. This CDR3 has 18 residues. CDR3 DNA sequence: TGTGCCAGCAGCGTAGATGCCGGCGGTTACTCTGGGGCCAACGTCCTGACTTTC. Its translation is CASSVDAGGYSGANVLTF.

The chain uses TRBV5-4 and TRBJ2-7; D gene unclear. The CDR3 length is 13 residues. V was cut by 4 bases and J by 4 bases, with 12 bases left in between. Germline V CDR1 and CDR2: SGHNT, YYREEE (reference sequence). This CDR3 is CASSPTPPYEQYF. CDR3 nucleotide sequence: TGTGCCAGCAGCCCTACCCCTCCGTACGAGCAGTACTTC.

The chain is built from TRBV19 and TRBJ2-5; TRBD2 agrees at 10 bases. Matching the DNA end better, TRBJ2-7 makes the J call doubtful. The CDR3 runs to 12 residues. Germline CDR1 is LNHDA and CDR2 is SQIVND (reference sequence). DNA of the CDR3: TGTGCCGCTAGCGGGAGCTCCTACGAGCAGTACTTC. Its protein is CAASGSSYEQYF.

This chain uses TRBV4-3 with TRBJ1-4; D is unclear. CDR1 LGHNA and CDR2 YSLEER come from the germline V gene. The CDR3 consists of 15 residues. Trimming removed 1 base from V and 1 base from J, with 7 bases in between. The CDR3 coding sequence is TGCGCCAGCAGCCAAGTTGGCCTAACTAATGAAAAACTGTTTTTT. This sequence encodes CASSQVGLTNEKLFF.

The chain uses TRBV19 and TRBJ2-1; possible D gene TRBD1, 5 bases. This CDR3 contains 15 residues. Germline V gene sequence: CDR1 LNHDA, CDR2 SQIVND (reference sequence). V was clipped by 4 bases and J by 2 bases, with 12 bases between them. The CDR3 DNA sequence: TGTGCCAGTAGTAAGGGGCAGGGCCCCTACAATGAGCAGTTCTTC. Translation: CASSKGQGPYNEQFF.

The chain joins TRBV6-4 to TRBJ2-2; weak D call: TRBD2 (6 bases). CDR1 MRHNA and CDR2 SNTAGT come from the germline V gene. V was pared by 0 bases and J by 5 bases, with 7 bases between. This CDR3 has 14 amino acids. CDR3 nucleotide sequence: TGTGCCAGCAGTGACTCCGGGGGAACCGGGGAGCTGTTTTTT. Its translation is CASSDSGGTGELFF.

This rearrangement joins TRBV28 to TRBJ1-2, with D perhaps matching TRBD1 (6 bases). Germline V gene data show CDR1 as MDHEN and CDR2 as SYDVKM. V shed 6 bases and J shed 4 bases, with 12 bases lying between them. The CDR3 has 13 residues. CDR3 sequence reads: CASSPQGSYGYTF. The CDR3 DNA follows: TGTGCCAGCAGCCCACAGGGATCCTATGGCTACACCTTC.

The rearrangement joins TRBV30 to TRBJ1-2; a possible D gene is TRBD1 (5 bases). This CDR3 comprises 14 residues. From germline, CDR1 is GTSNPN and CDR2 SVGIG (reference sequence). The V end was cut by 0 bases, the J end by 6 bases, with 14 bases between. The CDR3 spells CAWSVLAGPHGYTF. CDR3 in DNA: TGTGCCTGGAGTGTACTAGCAGGGCCCCATGGCTACACCTTC.

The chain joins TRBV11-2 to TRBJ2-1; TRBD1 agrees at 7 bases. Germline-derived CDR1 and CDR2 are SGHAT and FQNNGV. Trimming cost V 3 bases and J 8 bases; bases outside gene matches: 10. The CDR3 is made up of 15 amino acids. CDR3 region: CASSFGPRQGYEQFF. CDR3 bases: TGTGCCAGCAGCTTCGGACCGAGACAGGGTTATGAGCAGTTCTTC. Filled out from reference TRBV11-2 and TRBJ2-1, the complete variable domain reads EAGVAQSPRYKIIEKRQSVAFWCNPISGHATLYWYQQILGQGPKLLIQFQNNGVVDDSQLPKDRFSAERLKGVDSTLKIQPAKLEDSAVYLCASSFGPRQGYEQFFGPGTRLTVL.